The 31 T cell receptor beta chains presented below share a single source sample, sequenced in a study of regulatory T cells in long-lasting Graves disease (dated by TCRdb to the early 2020s). Library preparation was by multiplex PCR. The reads were generated on an Illumina HiSeq 4000. TCR beta libraries were built with iRepertoire HTBI primers and Arm-PCR amplification of CDR3 regions. TCRdb reprocessing: public reads trimmed at Q25 with fastp, clones called with MiXCR, in-frame beta chains kept. Records with the same CDR3 protein are collapsed into one entry carrying the most frequent genes and DNA. For this sample the table gives 400,000 to 500,000 distinct CDR3 sequences, of which 21% were detected only once. The top ten clones comprise roughly an eighth of the sample. The time point label, as the study defines it: persistent/refractory GD, antithyroid drugs over 5 years with positive TRAb. For both TCR sequencing and RNA sequencing, RNA was extracted from PBMCs in TRIzol.

Source: peripheral blood mononuclear cells (PBMCs), taken when the disease was refractory, from a patient treated with antithyroid drugs. These receptors were taken from a female donor with Graves disease.

This clonotype was seen more than once but under ten times. V and J are TRBV5-6 and TRBJ2-1, with 8 nucleotides matching TRBD2. The CDR3 contains 15 residues. Germline V lookup: CDR1 SGHDT, CDR2 YYEEEE. The V segment lost 2 bases and the J segment 8 bases; nucleotides outside the gene matches: 9. As DNA, the CDR3 is TGTGCCAGCAGCTTAGCGGGAGCTCTCAAGGATGAGCAGTTCTTC. It codes for CASSLAGALKDEQFF.

There are many counts of this clonotype. In DNA form, the CDR3 reads TGTGCCAGCAGTCCGAGACAGACTGAAGCTTTCTTT. Translation gives CASSPRQTEAFF. The chain is built from TRBV2 and TRBJ1-1; D may be TRBD1 (5 bases). V was shortened by 5 bases and J by 5 bases, with 9 bases between the two germline ends. CDR3 length: 12 amino acids. From germline, CDR1 is SNHLY and CDR2 FYNNEI.

In its sample, this clonotype was seen many times. The chain joins TRBV2 to TRBJ1-4, with D uncertain. V was cut by 2 bases and J by 6 bases, with 7 bases left in between. The CDR3 loop spans 13 amino acids. The germline CDR1 and CDR2 sequences are SNHLY and FYNNEI. As DNA, the CDR3 is TGTGCCAGCAGTGAACGGGCTTATGAAAAACTGTTTTTT. Protein sequence: CASSERAYEKLFF.

This clonotype was counted at least ten times. This chain uses TRBV12-3 or TRBV12-4 with TRBJ1-1, with 9 bases matching TRBD1. CDR3 length equals 15 residues. Trimming took 7 bases from V and 4 from J; bases not matched to a gene: 10. The CDR3 nucleotides read TGTGCCAGCATCCCGTCCTACAGGGGGCTCACTGAAGCTTTCTTT. It specifies CASIPSYRGLTEAFF.

This clonotype turned up a few times. J is TRBJ2-7 and V is TRBV28; 10 bases are a match to TRBD2. This CDR3 is built from 13 residues. Trimming cost V 7 bases and J 7 bases; bases outside gene matches: 7. The germline CDR1 and CDR2 sequences are MDHEN and SYDVKM. In DNA, the CDR3 is TGTGCCAGCAAGTTAGCGGGAGGTGGTGAGCAGTACTTC. It is translated as CASKLAGGGEQYF.

This clonotype was counted between two and nine times. The genes are TRBV5-6 and TRBJ1-5; TRBD1 matches 8 bases. The CDR3 totals 16 residues. Losses at the gene ends were 2 bases for V and 0 bases for J; bases not matched to a gene: 4. Germline loops: CDR1 SGHDT, CDR2 YYEEEE. The DNA for the CDR3 is TGTGCCAGCAGCTTTGGGACAGGATCTAGCAATCAGCCCCAGCATTTT. It yields the protein CASSFGTGSSNQPQHF.

The chain carries TRBV6-9 and TRBJ2-6; a weak D match, TRBD2 (6 bases). V was clipped by 3 bases and J by 9 bases, with 18 bases between them. CDR3 size: 16 residues. Germline V gives CDR1 MNHGY, CDR2 SVAAGI. CDR3 nucleotide sequence: TGTGCCAGCAGTTACCGCGGAGGGGCTTTGGGCAACGTCCTGACTTTC. This codes for CASSYRGGALGNVLTF.

This clonotype was counted between two and nine times. The gene calls are TRBV12-5 and TRBJ2-1; TRBD2 agrees at 14 bases. This CDR3 has 18 residues. Trimming at V came to 0 bases and at J to 3 bases, leaving 4 bases not matched to a gene. CDR1 LGHNT and CDR2 FRNRAP come from the germline V gene. DNA for the CDR3: TGTGCTAGTGGTTTGGTAGGACTAGCGGGAGGAGGCTACAATGAGCAGTTCTTC. Its protein product is CASGLVGLAGGGYNEQFF.

Details on this clonotype: This likely traces to a read error, being one base from a far larger clone. J is TRBJ1-6 and V is TRBV2; TRBD1 might be the D (5 bases). Trimming cost V 5 bases and J 11 bases, with 19 bases left between them. Germline-derived CDR1 and CDR2 are SNHLY and FYNNEI. The CDR3 length is 15 residues. CDR3 coding DNA: TGTGCCAGCAGTTTCCAGGGAGGGCGTCGTCCACCCCTCCACTTT. This encodes CASSFQGGRRPPLHF.

This clonotype was observed a few times. The chain combines TRBV6-1 with TRBJ1-1; D uncertain. The CDR3 length is 13 residues. Germline V gene sequence: CDR1 MNHNS, CDR2 SASEGT. Trimming removed 6 bases at V and 7 bases at J, with 15 bases between. The CDR3 coding sequence is TGTGCCAGCAGCCTACACGAACAGCGTGAAGCTTTCTTT. Translated, it gives CASSLHEQREAFF.

The CDR3 sequence: CAIKNRGVGTEAFF. CDR3 DNA: TGTGCCATCAAAAACCGGGGCGTCGGTACTGAAGCTTTCTTT. The chain recombines TRBV10-3 with TRBJ1-1; the D gene is possibly TRBD1 (5 bases). The V gene's germline CDR1 is ENHRY and CDR2 SYGVKD. V lost 7 bases and J lost 5, with 17 bases in between. The CDR3 contains 14 residues.

This clonotype was observed a handful of times. The chain joins TRBV29-1 to TRBJ2-2; D is ambiguous. The V gene's germline CDR1 is SQVTM and CDR2 ANQGSEA. V lost 6 bases and J 6 bases, leaving 14 bases between the germline ends. This CDR3 spans 13 amino acids. The CDR3 reads CSVSEVKAGELFF. The CDR3 nucleotides are TGCAGCGTCTCCGAAGTTAAGGCCGGGGAGCTGTTTTTT.

The V and J genes are TRBV5-6 and TRBJ2-7; 7 bases agree with TRBD2. CDR1 and CDR2 (germline): SGHDT, YYEEEE. The CDR3 is 14 amino acids. V gave up 2 bases and J gave up 3 bases; unmatched junction bases: 5. As DNA, the CDR3 is TGTGCCAGCAGCTTCGGGGCGGGGGACTACGAGCAGTACTTC. This translates into CASSFGAGDYEQYF.

Ten or more counts support this clonotype. The chain has TRBV6-1 and TRBJ2-2; D might be TRBD2 (5 bases). Germline values: CDR1 MNHNS, CDR2 SASEGT. Trimming cost V 8 bases and J 3 bases, with 13 bases left between them. The CDR3 contains 14 residues. CDR3 residues: CASGVGLDTGELFF. The CDR3 nucleotides read TGTGCCAGCGGTGTAGGACTTGACACCGGGGAGCTGTTTTTT.

CDR3 amino acids: CATTPGRTGELFF. CDR3 coding DNA: TGTGCCACCACCCCAGGACGGACCGGGGAGCTGTTTTTT. The rearrangement joins TRBV15 to TRBJ2-2; D is uncertain. V lost 7 bases and J lost 5, with 11 bases in between. This CDR3 region has 13 residues. CDR1 is LNHNV, CDR2 YYDKDF, per germline (reference sequence).

This clonotype occurred a few times. The chain is built from TRBV4-1 and TRBJ2-7; 8 bases are shared with TRBD2. CDR3 size: 14 residues. Germline V CDR1 and CDR2: MGHRA, YSYEKL. The junction had 6 bases not matched to a gene; V was cut back by 1 base and J by 7 bases. CDR3 DNA sequence: TGCGCCAGCAGCCAAGTTAGCGGGATTGAAGAGCAGTACTTC. This encodes CASSQVSGIEEQYF.

This clonotype was observed a few times. CDR3 sequence reads: CASSALLVGLYEQYF. CDR3 nucleotides: TGCGCCAGCAGTGCCCTCTTGGTGGGGCTCTACGAGCAGTACTTC. V gene TRBV10-2 combines with J gene TRBJ2-7; possibly TRBD1 for D (5 bases). There are 15 residues in the CDR3. CDR1 and CDR2 from the germline V gene are WSHSY and SAAADI. Trimming removed 4 bases from V and 3 bases from J, with 16 bases in between.

This clonotype was seen a few times. The V call is TRBV5-1, the J call TRBJ1-3; perhaps TRBD1 as D (5 bases). V was cut by 0 bases and J by 6 bases, with 13 bases left in between. CDR1 and CDR2 from the germline V gene are SGHRS and YFSETQ. This CDR3 contains 15 residues. The CDR3 bases are TGCGCCAGCAGCTTGGACGGACACACTCAAAACACCATATATTTT. It yields the protein CASSLDGHTQNTIYF.

This clonotype came up a few times. V is TRBV7-9 and J is TRBJ2-1, with TRBD2 matching over 8 bases. After removal of 5 bases from V and 2 bases from J, the junction contained 8 bases not matched to a gene. The CDR3 is 16 amino acids. CDR1 and CDR2 from the germline V gene are SEHNR and FQNEAQ (reference sequence). The CDR3, as DNA: TGTGCCAGCAGCCCCACCTGGCGGGAGGCCTACAATGAGCAGTTCTTC. It specifies CASSPTWREAYNEQFF.

This clonotype was recorded at least ten times. J is TRBJ2-7 and V is TRBV6-1; possibly TRBD2 for D (6 bases). The ends were cut back, 6 bases at V and 1 base at J, with 16 bases in the middle. There are 15 residues in the CDR3. CDR1 is MNHNS, CDR2 SASEGT, per germline. The chain's CDR3 is CASRLRAGSSYEQYF. The CDR3 DNA reads as TGTGCCAGCAGGTTAAGAGCGGGTTCTTCCTACGAGCAGTACTTC.

The V and J genes are TRBV6-1 and TRBJ2-2, with D possibly being TRBD2 (6 bases). V lost 5 bases, J lost 7 bases, and 14 bases lay in between. Germline-derived CDR1 and CDR2 are MNHNS and SASEGT. This CDR3 contains 14 residues. CDR3 in DNA: TGTGCCAGCAGTATAGGCGGGGTGGGCGGGGAGCTGTTTTTT. Translating it yields CASSIGGVGGELFF.

This clonotype was detected ten times or more. The V call is TRBV28, the J call TRBJ1-2; a weak D match, TRBD1 (5 bases). Per germline, CDR1 MDHEN and CDR2 SYDVKM. The V end lost 6 bases, the J end lost 4 bases, and 12 bases lay between the germline ends. This CDR3 spans 13 amino acids. The CDR3 here is CASRAGGSYGYTF. DNA for the CDR3: TGTGCCAGCAGGGCCGGGGGGTCCTATGGCTACACCTTC.

The chain employs TRBV7-9 and TRBJ2-6; 9 bases align to TRBD2. Germline V gene sequence: CDR1 SEHNR, CDR2 FQNEAQ (reference sequence). This CDR3 region has 18 residues. V lost 5 bases, J lost 0 bases, and 8 bases stayed unmatched. CDR3 nucleotides: TGTGCCAGCAGCCCATGGGTAGCGGGAGTCTCTGGGGCCAACGTCCTGACTTTC. Its translation: CASSPWVAGVSGANVLTF.

This chain uses TRBV7-9 with TRBJ2-5, with 8 bases matching TRBD2. Germline V gives CDR1 SEHNR, CDR2 FQNEAQ (reference sequence). This CDR3 has 19 residues. With 1 base clipped from V and 0 bases from J, the junction kept 13 bases outside the gene matches. CDR3 region: CASSLGSLTSGKYQETQYF. The CDR3 DNA sequence: TGTGCCAGCAGCTTAGGGAGCCTCACTAGCGGAAAGTACCAAGAGACCCAGTACTTC. Variable domain in full (rest from reference TRBV7-9 and TRBJ2-5): DTGVSQNPRHKITKRGQNVTFRCDPISEHNRLYWYRQTLGQGPEFLTYFQNEAQLEKSRLLSDRFSAERPKGSFSTLEIQRTEQGDSAMYLCASSLGSLTSGKYQETQYFGPGTRLLVL.

This clonotype was seen many times. The chain has TRBV6-5 and TRBJ1-1, with TRBD1 as a possible D gene (6 bases). V was clipped by 2 bases and J by 4 bases, with 11 bases between them. The CDR3 consists of 14 residues. Germline CDR1 reads MNHEY; CDR2 reads SVGAGI. CDR3 loop: CASSYGTLGTEAFF. DNA for the CDR3: TGTGCCAGCAGTTACGGGACACTAGGCACTGAAGCTTTCTTT.

The gene calls are TRBV4-2 and TRBJ2-5, with no clear D. Germline V CDR1 and CDR2: LGHNA, YNFKEQ. V was shortened by 0 bases and J by 5 bases, with 7 bases between the two germline ends. The CDR3 sequence is 13 residues long. CDR3 nucleotides: TGTGCCAGCAGCCAAGATCAGGTTGAGACCCAGTACTTC. It translates to CASSQDQVETQYF.

The chain links TRBV18 to TRBJ2-4; maybe TRBD2 (5 bases). V lost 0 bases, J lost 0 bases, and 9 bases lay in between. The CDR3 has 16 amino acids. Germline V lookup: CDR1 KGHSH, CDR2 LQKENI. CDR3 DNA: TGTGCCAGCTCACCACCGGGAGCGCTAGCCAAAAACATTCAGTACTTC. Translating gives CASSPPGALAKNIQYF.

This clonotype has at least ten counts. The chain recombines TRBV29-1 with TRBJ2-7; D is unresolved. This CDR3 comprises 11 residues. CDR1 and CDR2 (germline): SQVTM, ANQGSEA. Between the trimmed V and J ends, which lost 3 bases and 7 bases, there was a span of 10 bases. This chain's CDR3 is CSVDLGKEQYF. As DNA, the CDR3 is TGCAGCGTTGATTTGGGGAAGGAGCAGTACTTC.

This clonotype has a count of ten or more. CDR3: CASSYTGLAGGQETQYF. DNA of the CDR3: TGTGCCAGCAGTTACACCGGTCTAGCGGGAGGGCAAGAGACCCAGTACTTC. The chain links TRBV6-5 to TRBJ2-5, with 12 nucleotides matching TRBD2. Germline lookup yields CDR1 MNHEY and CDR2 SVGAGI. This CDR3 is 17 amino acids long. V shed 2 bases, J shed 2 bases, and the junction held 6 bases outside the gene matches.

This clonotype has a single count. Since the CDR3 does not end with the conserved phenylalanine or tryptophan, this likely comes from a read error. The chain carries TRBV11-2 and TRBJ1-1; weak D call: TRBD1 (5 bases). CDR1 and CDR2 from the germline V gene are SGHAT and FQNNGV. The CDR3 contains 13 residues. Trimming stripped 5 bases from V and 10 bases from J, with 17 bases between. The CDR3 loop reads CASSPRWTPPAFL. DNA of the CDR3: TGTGCCAGCAGCCCTAGGTGGACACCTCCAGCTTTCCTT.

Many counts were recorded for this clonotype. This rearrangement joins TRBV28 to TRBJ2-7; D is perhaps TRBD1 or TRBD2 (6 bases each). Germline CDR1 reads MDHEN; CDR2 reads SYDVKM. V dropped 8 bases and J dropped 1 base, with 12 bases sitting between them. The CDR3 totals 13 residues. CDR3 protein: CASFKGGSYEQYF. The CDR3 DNA reads TGTGCCAGCTTTAAGGGGGGATCCTACGAGCAGTACTTC. Using reference TRBV28 and TRBJ2-7 for the parts outside the CDR3, the full variable domain is DVKVTQSSRYLVKRTGEKVFLECVQDMDHENMFWYRQDPGLGLRLIYFSYDVKMKEKGDIPEGYSVSREKKERFSLILESASTNQTSMYLCASFKGGSYEQYFGPGTRLTVT.